The TCR beta chain under discussion was sequenced for a study of T cell repertoires in cytomegalovirus infection. The overall study: Evidence of both CMV infection and a matching HLA type came from public TCR beta signatures. Findings and limits, study-wide: HLA-C-restricted CMV clonotypes gave the most frequent clonotype in two of eight donors. Based on cumulative public TCR beta family frequency, carriers of CMV plus the relevant HLA were identified.

TCRdb reanalysed the reads using MiXCR and keeps one entry per CDR3 protein. The sample lists fewer than 550,000 distinct CDR3 sequences, 16% occurring once. Per germline, CDR1 MNHEY and CDR2 SMNVEV (reference sequence). CDR3 size: 13 residues. Unmatched junction bases numbered 3, after V lost 6 bases and J lost 4 bases. As to this clonotype: The antigen is not known.

The source is a human donor in good health (CMV status not recorded). Some clones in this sample may be carry-over from other donors' samples. Sequencing was carried out using CD8+ T cells from PBMCs. The V gene is TRBV27, the J gene TRBJ1-1, with 9 bases matching TRBD1. The DNA for the CDR3 is TGTGCCAGCAGACAGGGGGCCGCCACTGAAGCTTTCTTT. Amino acids: CASRQGAATEAFF.